Below, one T cell receptor (beta chain) is given with its context. The authors' processing: Estimated nucleated cell counts came from reference gene primer amplification. Sequencing used immunoSEQ multiplex PCR; TCRdb keeps in-frame clones, though not all of them. The V and J calls and clone size are taken from that table; D and trimming were inferred from the DNA. The sample consists of around 100,000 clones, around 90% of them appearing once. The source of the sample is a study of blood T cell repertoires in COVID-19. V lost 10 bases to trimming and J lost 6 bases; unmatched junction nucleotides: 12. The CDR3 loop spans 14 amino acids. Germline V gene data show CDR1 as LGHDT and CDR2 as YNNKEL (reference sequence).

The receptor comes from a woman in her fifties or sixties with acute or convalescent COVID-19. The chain is built from TRBV3-1 (or the pseudogene TRBV3-2) and TRBJ2-1; TRBD2 matches 7 bases. The sample comprised peripheral blood. CDR3 amino acids: CATSERGLFNEQFF. CDR3 coding DNA: TGTGCCACTTCCGAGCGGGGCTTGTTCAATGAGCAGTTCTTC.